The next 18 T cell receptor beta chains were all read from a single sample in a study of CXCR3-negative and CXCR3-positive naive CD8 T cells. For these receptors, no antigen is known. Notes on the study in general: Naive cells with CXCR3 showed TRB CDR3s that were more hydrophobic than those in CXCR3-negative naive cells.

5' RACE that incorporated UMI labels was used to prepare the TRB cDNA libraries. TCRdb re-called the 5' RACE reads and shows each CDR3 protein once, DNA omitted. The sample includes some 5,000 distinct CDR3 sequences. The sequenced sample was naive CXCR3+ CD8+ T cells from blood. Specified subset: CD45RO-CCR7+CD27+CD95- naive CD8+ T cells expressing CXCR3 (TNR3+). These receptors were obtained from a human donor in good health. Some clones in this sample may be carry-over from other donors' samples.

This clonotype is deemed medium-sized by its frequency. The chain uses TRBV29-1 and TRBJ2-5; the D call from TCRdb, TRBD1, cannot be confirmed without DNA. Germline V gives CDR1 SQVTM, CDR2 ANQGSEA. There are 16 residues in the CDR3. The CDR3 here is CSVEGQGEGYRETQYF.

This clonotype is labeled medium-sized based on frequency. The chain carries TRBV5-6 and TRBJ2-1; the D call of TRBD1 rests on TCRdb alone, since no DNA is present to check it. This CDR3 has 18 amino acids. Looked up from germline, CDR1 is SGHDT and CDR2 is YYEEEE. CDR3 protein: CASSLLYNGDSDFYEQFF.

The chain employs TRBV5-1 and TRBJ1-2; no DNA is available, so the TRBD1 call from TCRdb remains unchecked. The length of the CDR3 is 14 residues. The V gene's germline CDR1 is SGHRS and CDR2 YFSETQ. CDR3: CASSLEWTGSGYTF.

The chain links TRBV6-1 to TRBJ2-7. This CDR3 spans 12 amino acids. CDR1 is MNHNS and CDR2 is SASEGT in the germline V gene. CDR3 amino acids: CASSERSYEQYF.

The rearrangement links TRBV7-9 to TRBJ2-5; lacking DNA, the TRBD1 call made by TCRdb goes unchecked. Looked up from germline, CDR1 is SEHNR and CDR2 is FQNEAQ (reference sequence). The CDR3 is 14 amino acids. This chain's CDR3 is CASSTGQGQETQYF.

The V call is TRBV11-2, the J call TRBJ1-2; lacking DNA, the TRBD1 call made by TCRdb goes unchecked. Germline V gene data show CDR1 as SGHAT and CDR2 as FQNNGV. This CDR3 spans 14 amino acids. The CDR3 loop reads CASSPSGAGYGYTF.

Its frequency marks this clonotype as large. The chain has TRBV27 and TRBJ2-2; the TRBD2 assignment by TCRdb is unverifiable without DNA. The CDR3 has 16 residues. CDR1 is MNHEY, CDR2 SMNVEV, per germline (reference sequence). The CDR3 loop is CASSIQGGLIAGELFF.

The V and J genes are TRBV29-1 and TRBJ1-4; the D call of TRBD1 rests on TCRdb alone, since no DNA is present to check it. This CDR3 contains 13 residues. Germline CDR1 is SQVTM and CDR2 is ANQGSEA. The CDR3 loop reads CSVETGEVEKLFF.

The rearrangement joins TRBV29-1 to TRBJ1-2; TCRdb selects TRBD1, and the lack of DNA leaves this call unchecked. CDR3 length: 11 residues. Germline V gives CDR1 SQVTM, CDR2 ANQGSEA. CDR3 residues: CSVEERDGYTF.

The V gene is TRBV16, the J gene TRBJ1-2; the D call of TRBD1 rests on TCRdb alone, since no DNA is present to check it. Germline CDR1 reads KGHSY; CDR2 reads FQNENV. The CDR3 covers 15 residues. CDR3 in amino acids: CASSQHTGGSYGYTF.

The chain employs TRBV27 and TRBJ2-2; TCRdb designates TRBD2, a call that cannot be tested without DNA. Germline V gene sequence: CDR1 MNHEY, CDR2 SMNVEV (reference sequence). CDR3 size: 14 residues. The CDR3: CASSEGPRTGELFF.

V usage is TRBV4-3 and J usage is TRBJ2-7; TCRdb's assignment of TRBD2 cannot be checked, as there is no DNA. CDR3 length: 15 amino acids. CDR1 is LGHNA, CDR2 YSLEER, per germline. CDR3 region: CASSQGTSGMGEQYF.

By frequency, this clonotype is medium-sized. The chain couples TRBV29-1 to TRBJ2-5; TCRdb's D gene call, TRBD2, goes unchecked for lack of DNA. The CDR3 totals 16 residues. Per the germline V gene, CDR1 is SQVTM and CDR2 is ANQGSEA. This CDR3 reads CSGSGTSGRVTETQYF.

By frequency, this clonotype is medium-sized (0.01 to 0.1%). V and J are TRBV15 and TRBJ2-1; TCRdb names TRBD2, which stays unverified in the absence of DNA. This CDR3 has 16 amino acids. The V gene's germline CDR1 is LNHNV and CDR2 YYDKDF (reference sequence). The chain's CDR3 is CATSRGAGGSYNEQFF.

The chain joins TRBV9 to TRBJ2-1; TCRdb's D gene call, TRBD2, goes unchecked for lack of DNA. Germline-derived CDR1 and CDR2 are SGDLS and YYNGEE. The CDR3 sequence is 15 residues long. CDR3 region: CASVYLAGGYNEQFF.

The chain joins TRBV29-1 to TRBJ2-7; TCRdb lists TRBD2, though no DNA is available to test this call. In germline, CDR1 is SQVTM, CDR2 ANQGSEA. The CDR3 extends over 13 amino acids. CDR3 in amino acids: CSVPGLAGGEQYF.

This chain connects TRBV6-2 or TRBV6-3 to TRBJ2-1; TCRdb calls TRBD1, which cannot be checked without DNA. The CDR3 loop spans 11 amino acids. Germline CDR1 and CDR2: MNHEY and SVGEGT. The chain's CDR3 is CATRAYNEQFF.

The rearrangement joins TRBV7-2 to TRBJ1-1. Germline-derived CDR1 and CDR2 are SGHTA and FQGNSA. This CDR3 has 13 amino acids. CDR3 sequence reads: CASSFYAGSEAFF.